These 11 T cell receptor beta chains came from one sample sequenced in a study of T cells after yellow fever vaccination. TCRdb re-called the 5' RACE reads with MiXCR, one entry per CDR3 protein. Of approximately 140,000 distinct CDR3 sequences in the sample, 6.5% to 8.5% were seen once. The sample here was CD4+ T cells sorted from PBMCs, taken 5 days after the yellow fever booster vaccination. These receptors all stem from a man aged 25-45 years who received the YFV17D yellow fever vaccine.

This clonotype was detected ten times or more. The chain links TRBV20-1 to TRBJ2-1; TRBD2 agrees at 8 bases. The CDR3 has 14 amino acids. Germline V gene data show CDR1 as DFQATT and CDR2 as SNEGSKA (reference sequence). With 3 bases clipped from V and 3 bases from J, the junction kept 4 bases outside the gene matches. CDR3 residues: CSASSTSGYNEQFF. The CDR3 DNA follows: TGCAGTGCTAGTTCCACTAGCGGCTACAATGAGCAGTTCTTC.

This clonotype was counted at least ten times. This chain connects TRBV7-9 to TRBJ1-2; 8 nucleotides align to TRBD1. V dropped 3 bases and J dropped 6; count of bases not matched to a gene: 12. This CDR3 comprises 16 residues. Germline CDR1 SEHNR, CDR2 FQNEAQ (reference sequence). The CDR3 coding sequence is TGTGCCAGCAGCTTCAGGGGGCGCCTAAGCACTGATGGCTACACCTTC. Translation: CASSFRGRLSTDGYTF.

CDR3 DNA sequence: TGTGCCAGCAGCTTAGTTTCACCCGAGCAGTACTTC. Protein product: CASSLVSPEQYF. The genes are TRBV7-2 and TRBJ2-7; no firm D call. V lost 1 base and J lost 6, with 7 bases in between. Per germline, CDR1 SGHTA and CDR2 FQGNSA. The CDR3 contains 12 residues.

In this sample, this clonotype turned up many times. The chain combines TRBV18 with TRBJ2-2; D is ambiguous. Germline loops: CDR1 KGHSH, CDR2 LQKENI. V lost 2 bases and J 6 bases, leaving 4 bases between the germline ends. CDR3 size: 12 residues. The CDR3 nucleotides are TGTGCCAGCTCACCAACCCCCGGGGAGCTGTTTTTT. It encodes CASSPTPGELFF.

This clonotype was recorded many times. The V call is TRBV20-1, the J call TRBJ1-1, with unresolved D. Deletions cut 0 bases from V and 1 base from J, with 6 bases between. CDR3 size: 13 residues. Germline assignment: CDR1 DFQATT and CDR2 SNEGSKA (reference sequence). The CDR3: CSAREDPNTEAFF. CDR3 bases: TGCAGTGCTAGAGAGGACCCGAACACTGAAGCTTTCTTT.

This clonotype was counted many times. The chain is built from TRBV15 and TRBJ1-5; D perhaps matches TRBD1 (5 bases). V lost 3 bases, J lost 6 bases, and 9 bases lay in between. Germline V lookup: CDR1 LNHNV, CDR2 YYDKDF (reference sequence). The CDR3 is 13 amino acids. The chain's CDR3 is CATSRDNLQPQHF. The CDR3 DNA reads TGTGCCACCAGCAGGGACAACCTTCAGCCCCAGCATTTT.

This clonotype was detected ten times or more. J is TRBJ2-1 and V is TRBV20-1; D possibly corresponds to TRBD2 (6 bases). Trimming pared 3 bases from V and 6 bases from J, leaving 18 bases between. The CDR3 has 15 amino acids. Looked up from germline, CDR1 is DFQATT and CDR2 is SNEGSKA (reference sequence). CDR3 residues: CSASAARDWRNEQFF. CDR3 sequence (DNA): TGCAGTGCTAGCGCCGCCCGGGACTGGCGCAATGAGCAGTTCTTC.

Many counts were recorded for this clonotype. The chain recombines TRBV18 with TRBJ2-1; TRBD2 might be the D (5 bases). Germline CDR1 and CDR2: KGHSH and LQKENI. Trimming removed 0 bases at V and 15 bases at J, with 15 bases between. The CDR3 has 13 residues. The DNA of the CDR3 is TGTGCCAGCTCACCACCATCGCGTAGCGCGCTGTTCTTC. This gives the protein CASSPPSRSALFF.

In DNA, the CDR3 is TGTGCCAGCAGCTTAGAGATTGCTGGCAATGAGCAGTTCTTC. Its protein is CASSLEIAGNEQFF. The J gene is TRBJ2-1, the V gene TRBV11-1; D is unclear. Germline V CDR1 and CDR2: SGHAT, FQDESV (reference sequence). The germline V and J ends were trimmed by 1 base and 6 bases, with 10 bases remaining between them. This CDR3 is 14 amino acids long.

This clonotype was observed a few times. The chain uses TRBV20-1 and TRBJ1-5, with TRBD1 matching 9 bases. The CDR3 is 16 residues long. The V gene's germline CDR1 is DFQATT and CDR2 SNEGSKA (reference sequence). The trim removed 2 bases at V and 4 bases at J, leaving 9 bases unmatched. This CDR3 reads CSARSPGTGRNQPQHF. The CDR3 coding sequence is TGCAGTGCTAGATCCCCCGGGACAGGGAGGAATCAGCCCCAGCATTTT.

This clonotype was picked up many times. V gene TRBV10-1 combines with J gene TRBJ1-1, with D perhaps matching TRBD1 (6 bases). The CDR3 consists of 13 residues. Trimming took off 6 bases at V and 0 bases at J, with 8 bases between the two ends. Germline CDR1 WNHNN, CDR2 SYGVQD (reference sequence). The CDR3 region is CASRTGLNTEAFF. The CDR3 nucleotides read TGCGCCAGCAGAACAGGGTTGAACACTGAAGCTTTCTTT.